These 10 T cell receptor beta chains came from one sample sequenced in a study of patients and donors after allogeneic stem cell transplantation. One entry per CDR3 protein results from TCRdb running MiXCR on the RT-PCR reads. The table has about 87,000 distinct CDR3 sequences, around 5% seen once. The source material was blood, either unsorted or a sorted T cell fraction (not recorded which). The receptors were sampled from a human donor who was either an allogeneic HSCT recipient or a stem cell or donor lymphocyte infusion donor (not recorded which). It is not recorded whose cells these are; they may come from a transplant donor.

This clonotype was detected many times. This chain links TRBV6-1 with TRBJ2-1; D ambiguous. Deletions cut 7 bases from V and 6 bases from J, with 16 bases between. The CDR3 consists of 14 residues. The germline V gene has CDR1 MNHNS and CDR2 SASEGT. The CDR3 protein is CASTPIRAPNEQFF. The CDR3 region has the DNA TGTGCCAGCACTCCAATCCGAGCCCCCAATGAGCAGTTCTTC.

The table lists this clonotype with a few counts. The CDR3 nucleotides are TGTGCCAGCAGCCCGTGGGGACTAGCGGGAGGCAATGAGCAGTTCTTC. It codes for CASSPWGLAGGNEQFF. The genes are TRBV7-3 and TRBJ2-1; 15 nucleotides match TRBD2. V lost 5 bases to trimming and J lost 6 bases; unmatched junction nucleotides: 5. The CDR3 length is 16 residues. The V gene's germline CDR1 is SGHTA and CDR2 FQGTGA. Full variable domain (rest looked up from reference TRBV7-3 and TRBJ2-1): GAGVSQTPSNKVTEKGKYVELRCDPISGHTALYWYRQSLGQGPEFLIYFQGTGAADDSGLPNDRFFAVRPEGSVSTLKIQRTERGDSAVYLCASSPWGLAGGNEQFFGPGTRLTVL.

This clonotype appeared many times. CDR3 sequence reads: CASSVVAGVNTEAFF. The CDR3 DNA sequence: TGTGCCAGCAGCGTAGTGGCAGGGGTGAACACTGAAGCTTTCTTT. This chain joins TRBV9 and TRBJ1-1, with D perhaps TRBD1 (6 bases). The V and J ends lost 0 bases and 0 bases respectively, with 9 bases between them. The CDR3 is 15 residues long. Looked up from germline, CDR1 is SGDLS and CDR2 is YYNGEE.

In its sample, this clonotype was seen many times. The chain links TRBV20-1 to TRBJ2-5; 10 bases fit TRBD2. The junction had 12 bases not matched to a gene; V was cut back by 2 bases and J by 3 bases. This CDR3 is 17 amino acids long. CDR1 is DFQATT, CDR2 SNEGSKA, per germline (reference sequence). CDR3 in DNA: TGCAGTGCTAGACCCCCCTGGGGAGCGGGGGGGAAAGAGACCCAGTACTTC. Protein product: CSARPPWGAGGKETQYF.

At least ten counts were recorded for this clonotype. The chain has TRBV14 and TRBJ1-2, with a tentative D call TRBD1 (6 bases). Trimming left V 4 bases short and J 7 bases short, with 16 bases between. CDR3 length: 14 amino acids. CDR1 is SGHDN, CDR2 FVKESK, per germline. In nucleotides, the CDR3 is TGTGCCAGCAGCCTAAGCTATGGGACATCTGGCTACACCTTC. It is translated as CASSLSYGTSGYTF.

This clonotype is judged medium-sized. V and J are TRBV5-1 and TRBJ2-3; 14 bases agree with TRBD2. With 3 bases clipped from V and 3 bases from J, the junction kept 9 bases outside the gene matches. This CDR3 has 18 amino acids. CDR1 is SGHRS, CDR2 YFSETQ, per germline. The CDR3 protein is CASSSDAGTSGGTDTQYF. CDR3 sequence (DNA): TGCGCCAGCAGCTCAGATGCAGGGACTAGCGGGGGAACAGATACGCAGTATTTT.

The sample holds many counts of this clonotype. V gene TRBV12-3 or TRBV12-4 combines with J gene TRBJ2-1; 7 bases agree with TRBD2. This CDR3 contains 14 residues. V trimming: 0 bases; J trimming: 6 bases; junction bases outside the gene matches: 2. The CDR3 DNA follows: TGTGCCAGCAGTTTAGCGGCGGGGGTCAATGAGCAGTTCTTC. Encoded protein: CASSLAAGVNEQFF.

The chain recombines TRBV7-3 with TRBJ2-5; 11 bases are a match to TRBD2. The CDR3 is 15 amino acids. Unmatched junction bases numbered 7, after V lost 5 bases and J lost 5 bases. CDR1 and CDR2 (germline): SGHTA, FQGTGA. The DNA of the CDR3 is TGTGCCAGCAGCCTAGGACTAGCGGGCACGGAGACCCAGTACTTC. Translation: CASSLGLAGTETQYF.

The gene calls are TRBV6-1 and TRBJ2-2; D may correspond to TRBD1 or TRBD2 (5 bases each). The CDR3 totals 15 residues. Looked up from germline, CDR1 is MNHNS and CDR2 is SASEGT. The V and J ends lost 4 bases and 5 bases respectively, with 14 bases between them. The CDR3 protein is CASSGGPAPTGELFF. CDR3 DNA sequence: TGTGCCAGCAGTGGGGGACCCGCCCCGACCGGGGAGCTGTTTTTT.

This clonotype was seen many times. V gene TRBV5-5 combines with J gene TRBJ1-4; a weak D match, TRBD1 (5 bases). In germline, CDR1 is SGHKS, CDR2 YYEKEE (reference sequence). Trimming removed 5 bases at V and 5 bases at J, with 10 bases between. The CDR3 covers 13 residues. The CDR3 coding sequence is TGTGCCAGCAGGACAGAAACGAATGAAAAACTGTTTTTT. Translated, it gives CASRTETNEKLFF.